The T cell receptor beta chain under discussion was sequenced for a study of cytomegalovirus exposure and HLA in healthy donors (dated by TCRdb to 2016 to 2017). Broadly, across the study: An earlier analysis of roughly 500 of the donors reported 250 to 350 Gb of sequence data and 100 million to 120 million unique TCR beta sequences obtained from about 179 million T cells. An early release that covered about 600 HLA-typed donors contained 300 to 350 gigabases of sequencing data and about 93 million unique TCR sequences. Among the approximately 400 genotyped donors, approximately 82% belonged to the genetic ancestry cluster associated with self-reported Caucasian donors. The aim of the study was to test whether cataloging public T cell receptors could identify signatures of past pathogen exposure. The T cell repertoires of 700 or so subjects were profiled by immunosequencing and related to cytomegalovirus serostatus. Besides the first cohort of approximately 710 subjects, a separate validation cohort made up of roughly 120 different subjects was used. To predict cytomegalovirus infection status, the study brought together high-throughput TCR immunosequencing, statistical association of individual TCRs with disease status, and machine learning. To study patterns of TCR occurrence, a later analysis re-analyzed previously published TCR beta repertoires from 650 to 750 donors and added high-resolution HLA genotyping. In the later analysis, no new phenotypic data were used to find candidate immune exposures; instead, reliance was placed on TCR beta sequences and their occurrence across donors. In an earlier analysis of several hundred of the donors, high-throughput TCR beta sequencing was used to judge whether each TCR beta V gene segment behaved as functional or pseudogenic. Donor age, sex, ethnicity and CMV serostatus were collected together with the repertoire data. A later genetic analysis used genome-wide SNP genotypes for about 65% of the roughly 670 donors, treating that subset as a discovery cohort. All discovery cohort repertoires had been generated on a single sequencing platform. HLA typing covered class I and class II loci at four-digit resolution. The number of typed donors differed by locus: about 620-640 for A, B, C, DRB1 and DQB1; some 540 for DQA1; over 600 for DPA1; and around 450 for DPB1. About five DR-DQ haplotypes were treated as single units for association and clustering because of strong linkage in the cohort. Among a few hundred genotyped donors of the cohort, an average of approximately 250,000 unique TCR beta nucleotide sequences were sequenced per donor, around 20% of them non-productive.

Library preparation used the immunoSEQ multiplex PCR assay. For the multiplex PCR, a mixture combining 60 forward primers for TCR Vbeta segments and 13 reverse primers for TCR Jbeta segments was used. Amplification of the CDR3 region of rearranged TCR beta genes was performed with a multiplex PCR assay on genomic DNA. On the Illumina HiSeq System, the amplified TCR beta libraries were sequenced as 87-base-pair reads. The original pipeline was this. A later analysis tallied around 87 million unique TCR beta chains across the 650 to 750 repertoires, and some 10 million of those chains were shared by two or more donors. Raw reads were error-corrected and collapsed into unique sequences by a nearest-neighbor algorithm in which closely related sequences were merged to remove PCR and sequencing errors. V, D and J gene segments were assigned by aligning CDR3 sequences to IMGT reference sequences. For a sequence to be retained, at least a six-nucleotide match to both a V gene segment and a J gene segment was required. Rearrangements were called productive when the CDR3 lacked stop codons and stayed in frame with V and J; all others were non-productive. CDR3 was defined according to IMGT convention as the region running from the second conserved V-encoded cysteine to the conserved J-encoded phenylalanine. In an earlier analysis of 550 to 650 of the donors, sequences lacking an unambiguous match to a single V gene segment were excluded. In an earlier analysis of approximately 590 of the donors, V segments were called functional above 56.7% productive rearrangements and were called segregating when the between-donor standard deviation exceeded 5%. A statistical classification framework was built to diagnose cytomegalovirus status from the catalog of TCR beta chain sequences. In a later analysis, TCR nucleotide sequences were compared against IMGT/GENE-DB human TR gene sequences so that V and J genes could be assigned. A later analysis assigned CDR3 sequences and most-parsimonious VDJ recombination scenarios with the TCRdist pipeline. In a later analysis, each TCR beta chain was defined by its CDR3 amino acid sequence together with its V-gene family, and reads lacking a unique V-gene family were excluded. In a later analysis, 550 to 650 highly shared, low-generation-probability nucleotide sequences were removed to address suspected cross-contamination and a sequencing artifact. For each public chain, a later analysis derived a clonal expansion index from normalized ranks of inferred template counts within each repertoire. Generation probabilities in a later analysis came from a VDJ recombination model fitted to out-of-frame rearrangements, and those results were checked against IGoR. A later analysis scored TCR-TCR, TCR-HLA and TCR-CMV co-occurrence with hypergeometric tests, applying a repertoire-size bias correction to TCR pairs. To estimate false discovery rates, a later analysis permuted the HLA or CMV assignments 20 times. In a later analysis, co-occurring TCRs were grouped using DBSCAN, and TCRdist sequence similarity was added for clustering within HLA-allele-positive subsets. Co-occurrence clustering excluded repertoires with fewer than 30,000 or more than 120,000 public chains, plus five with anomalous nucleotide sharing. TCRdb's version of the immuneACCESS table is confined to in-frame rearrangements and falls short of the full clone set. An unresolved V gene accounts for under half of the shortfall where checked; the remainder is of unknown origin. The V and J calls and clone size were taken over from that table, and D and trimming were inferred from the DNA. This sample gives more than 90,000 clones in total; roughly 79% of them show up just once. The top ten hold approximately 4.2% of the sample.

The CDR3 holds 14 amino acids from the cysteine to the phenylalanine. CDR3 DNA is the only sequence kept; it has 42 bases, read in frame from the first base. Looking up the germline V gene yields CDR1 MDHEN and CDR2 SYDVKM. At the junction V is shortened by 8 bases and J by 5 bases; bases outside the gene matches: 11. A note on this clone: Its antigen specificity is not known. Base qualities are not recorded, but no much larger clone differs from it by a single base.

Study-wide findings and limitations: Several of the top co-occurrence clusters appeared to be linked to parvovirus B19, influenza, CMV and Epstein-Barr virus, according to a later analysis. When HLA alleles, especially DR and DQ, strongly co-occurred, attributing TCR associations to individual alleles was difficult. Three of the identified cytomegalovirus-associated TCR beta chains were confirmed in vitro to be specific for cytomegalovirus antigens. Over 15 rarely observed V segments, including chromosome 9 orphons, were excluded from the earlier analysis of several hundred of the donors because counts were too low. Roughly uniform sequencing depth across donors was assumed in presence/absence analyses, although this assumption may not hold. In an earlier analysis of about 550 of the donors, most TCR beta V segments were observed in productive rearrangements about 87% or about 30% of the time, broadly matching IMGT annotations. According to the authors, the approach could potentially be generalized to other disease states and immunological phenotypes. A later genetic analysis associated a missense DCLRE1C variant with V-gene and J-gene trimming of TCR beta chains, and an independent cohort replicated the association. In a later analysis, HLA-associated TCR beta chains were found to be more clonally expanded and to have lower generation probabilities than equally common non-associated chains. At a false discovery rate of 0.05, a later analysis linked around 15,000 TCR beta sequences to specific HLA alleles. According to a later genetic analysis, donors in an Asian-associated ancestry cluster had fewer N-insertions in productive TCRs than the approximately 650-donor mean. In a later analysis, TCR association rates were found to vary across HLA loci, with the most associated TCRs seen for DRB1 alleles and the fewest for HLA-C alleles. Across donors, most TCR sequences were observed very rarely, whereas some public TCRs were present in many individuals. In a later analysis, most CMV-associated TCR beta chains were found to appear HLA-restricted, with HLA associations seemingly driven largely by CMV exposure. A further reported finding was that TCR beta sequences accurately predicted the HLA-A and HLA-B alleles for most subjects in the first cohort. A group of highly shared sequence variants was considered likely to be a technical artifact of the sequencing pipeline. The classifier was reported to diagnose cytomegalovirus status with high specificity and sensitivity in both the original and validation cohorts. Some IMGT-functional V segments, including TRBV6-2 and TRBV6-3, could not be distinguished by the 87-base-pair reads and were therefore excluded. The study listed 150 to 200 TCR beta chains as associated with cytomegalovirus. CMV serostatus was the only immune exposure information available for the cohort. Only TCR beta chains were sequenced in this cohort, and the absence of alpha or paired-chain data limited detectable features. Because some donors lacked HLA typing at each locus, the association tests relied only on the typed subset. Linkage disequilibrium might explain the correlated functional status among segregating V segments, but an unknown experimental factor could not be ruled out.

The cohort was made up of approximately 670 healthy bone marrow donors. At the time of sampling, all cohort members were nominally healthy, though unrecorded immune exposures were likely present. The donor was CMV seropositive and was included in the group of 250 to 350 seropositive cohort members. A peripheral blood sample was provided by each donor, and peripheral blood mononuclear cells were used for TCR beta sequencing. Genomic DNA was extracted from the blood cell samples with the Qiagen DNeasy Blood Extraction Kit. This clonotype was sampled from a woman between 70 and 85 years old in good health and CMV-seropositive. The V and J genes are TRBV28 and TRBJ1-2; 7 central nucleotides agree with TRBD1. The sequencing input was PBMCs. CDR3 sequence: CASGIPGQPYGYTF. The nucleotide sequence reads TGTGCCAGCGGTATCCCGGGACAGCCGTATGGCTACACCTTC.